The TCR beta chain described here comes from a study of shared clonotypes between healthy human individuals. The CDR3 runs 15 residues. The J segment lost 1 base and the V segment lost 1 base, leaving 2 bases of the junction unmatched. Germline V gene sequence: CDR1 MNHEY, CDR2 SMNVEV (reference sequence). Genomic DNA from each subset was divided evenly over several immunoSEQ plates. Assay: immunoSEQ multiplex PCR; the TCRdb copy retains only in-frame clones and omits some. The repertoire has about 1.5 million clones, approximately 98% of them found once; the top ten carry about 0.4%. This clone was observed once. Antigen specificity is unknown. Whole-study findings and limits: The naive CD4 repertoires of a few donors were compared, and roughly 5.1% of clonotypes were shared. All-four-donor shared clonotypes had higher generation probabilities than non-shared clonotypes did.

The source material was naive CD4+ T cells sorted from blood. Subset specified: CD45RA+ positively selected. This TCR was recovered from a man aged 30 to 39 in good health. The chain joins TRBV27 to TRBJ1-1; 8 nucleotides match TRBD1. This CDR3 is CASSLFTGGNTEAFF. For the CDR3, the DNA is TGTGCCAGCAGTTTATTTACAGGGGGGAACACTGAAGCTTTCTTT.